This TCR beta chain was identified in a study of T cells in Graves' hyperthyroidism and ophthalmopathy. Study results and limitations: Patients with ophthalmopathy were separated from those with stable hyperthyroidism by a 13 V-J model.

The TCR beta CDR3 regions underwent amplification using RNA transcripts as the source. The TCR CDR3 was amplified in a first-round RT-PCR using the HTBI primer set. A single record per CDR3 protein comes from TCRdb applying MiXCR to the multiplex PCR reads. The table shows around 340,000 distinct CDR3 sequences, with 15% to 20% occurring only once. The V end was cut by 9 bases, the J end by 8 bases, with 11 bases between. CDR1 and CDR2 (germline): LNHDA, SQIVND (reference sequence). The CDR3 is 11 amino acids. This clonotype was picked up many times. Its target is not known. The sequence derives from a woman aged 40 to 50 with Graves' ophthalmopathy. The chain links TRBV19 to TRBJ2-4; no clear D gene. Material for sequencing was blood. CDR3 sequence (DNA): TGTGCCAGCAGGCGATACGACATTCAGTACTTC. Translating gives CASRRYDIQYF.